This T cell receptor beta chain was captured by sequencing in a study of T cells after yellow fever vaccination. General study points: The study re-detected most primary-vaccination clones after the booster (approximately 97% CD4, around 90% CD8).

TCRdb fed the 5' RACE reads into MiXCR, producing one record per CDR3 protein. The profile shows about 400,000 distinct CDR3 sequences, 11% of them singletons. The table lists this clonotype with a few counts. The antigen is undetermined. This CDR3 is 14 amino acids long. V lost 1 base and J 4 bases, leaving 12 bases between the germline ends. Germline V gene lookup returns CDR1 DFQATT and CDR2 SNEGSKA (reference sequence). The sequences come from PBMCs, collected on the day of the first yellow fever vaccination. V usage is TRBV20-1 and J usage is TRBJ2-3; D possibly corresponds to TRBD1 (7 bases). This receptor was identified in a man aged 18 to 30 who received the YFV17D yellow fever vaccine. The DNA of the CDR3 is TGCAGTGCTAGAGGGACAGGCGGGGCAGATACGCAGTATTTT. This gives the protein CSARGTGGADTQYF.